Listed below are T cell receptor beta chains from one sample, sequenced in a study of tumor-infiltrating lymphocytes in primary liver carcinoma. MiXCR, applied by TCRdb to the multiplex PCR reads, yields one record per CDR3 protein. The sample includes 75,000 to 90,000 distinct CDR3 sequences, more than 65% seen only once; the top ten take roughly 19%. The sample was liver tumor tissue from sampling region 1. These receptors originate from a man in his forties with primary liver carcinoma and hepatitis B virus infection. Both conserved end residues are part of each CDR3. D genes are given only for firm matches. For some rows the clone size is stated as once, few or many, or as a class when expanded; others skip it.

v_call	d_call	clone_size	j_call	cdr3_nt	cdr3_aa
TRBV11-2	NA	NA	TRBJ2-7	TGTGCCAGCACCCTATCTGTGGGAATATCCTATGAGCAATACTTC	CASTLSVGISYEQYF
TRBV6-1	TRBD1	NA	TRBJ2-6	TGTGCCAGCAGCACCGGGACAGGGGGCTCTGGGGCCGACGTCCTGACATTC	CASSTGTGGSGADVLTF
TRBV4-1	NA	NA	TRBJ2-5	TGCGCCAGCAGCCAAGTCAGGACAGTGAGAGAGACCCAGTACTTC	CASSQVRTVRETQYF
TRBV6-1	NA	NA	TRBJ2-6	TGTGCCAGTACCAGGAGAGCGGACTCTGGGGCCAGCGTCCTGACTTTC	CASTRRADSGASVLTF
TRBV11-2	NA	few	TRBJ2-7	TGTGTCGGCAGCTTAGATGGTGGCTTCACCTACGAGCAGTACTTC	CVGSLDGGFTYEQYF
TRBV30	NA	NA	TRBJ2-2	TGTGCCAGTCTGGGACTCAGCATTGCCGGGGAGCTGTTTTTT	CASLGLSIAGELFF
TRBV11-2	NA	NA	TRBJ2-7	TGTGATAGCAGCCTCGGCGGGACTCTAGCCTACGAGCAGTACTTC	CDSSLGGTLAYEQYF
TRBV10-2	NA	many	TRBJ2-5	TGCGCCAGCAAACTAGGGGAGACCCAGTACTTC	CASKLGETQYF
TRBV29-1	NA	NA	TRBJ2-1	TGCAGCGTTGAGGTGGGGGGCGCGCAGTTCTTC	CSVEVGGAQFF
TRBV6-1	NA	NA	TRBJ1-4	TGTGGCAGCAGGAAGCGGGAAAGGGAAGAACTGTTTTTT	CGSRKREREELFF